Presented here are 15 T cell receptor beta chains from one specimen sequenced in a study of CD8+CD57+ T cells in acquired aplastic anemia. It was genomic DNA that served as the template for profiling TCR beta VDJ and CDR3. A single record per CDR3 protein comes from TCRdb applying MiXCR to the reads. The sample includes roughly 170,000 distinct CDR3 sequences, 55% to 75% seen only once; the top ten take about 41%. Sample: sorted CD4+, CD8+, or CD8+CD57+ T cells (not recorded which) from PBMCs. The origin of the receptors is a human donor in good health.

This clonotype was detected ten times or more. The chain links TRBV10-3 to TRBJ2-3; a weak D match, TRBD1 (5 bases). Trimming cost V 5 bases and J 2 bases, with 14 bases left between them. This CDR3 is built from 15 residues. CDR1 and CDR2 from the germline V gene are ENHRY and SYGVKD. The CDR3 coding sequence is TGTGCCATCAGTCCCAGGGTCATCTTCACAGATACGCAGTATTTT. This gives the protein CAISPRVIFTDTQYF.

About this clonotype itself: The conserved closing phenylalanine or tryptophan is absent in this CDR3, likely reflecting a read error. The DNA is left out, because the CDR3 cannot be placed on it with certainty; the CDR3 is given as TCRdb lists it. This sequence joins TRBV7-8 and TRBJ1-3. Germline lookup yields CDR1 SGHVS and CDR2 FQNEAQ. The CDR3 length is 11 residues, termini included. CDR3 sequence reads: CASNPVGGLGT.

The chain is built from TRBV12-3 or TRBV12-4 and TRBJ2-2, with D perhaps matching TRBD1 or TRBD2 (6 bases each). The CDR3 consists of 15 residues. The ends were cut back, 3 bases at V and 5 bases at J, with 13 bases in the middle. Written as DNA, the CDR3 is TGTGCCAGCAGTTTGGGGGGCTCGGGGACCGGGGAGCTGTTTTTT. Translating gives CASSLGGSGTGELFF.

V is TRBV7-8 and J is TRBJ1-1; 8 bases match TRBD1. In germline, CDR1 is SGHVS, CDR2 FQNEAQ. V was pared by 6 bases and J by 1 base, with 1 base of the junction left unmatched. This CDR3 comprises 13 residues. The CDR3 region has the DNA TGTGCCAGCAGTGGACAGGGGAACACTGAAGCTTTCTTT. Amino acids: CASSGQGNTEAFF.

The chain carries TRBV2 and TRBJ1-1; D gene unclear. Looked up from germline, CDR1 is SNHLY and CDR2 is FYNNEI. The length of the CDR3 is 12 residues. Trimming removed 1 base from V and 7 bases from J, with 7 bases in between. CDR3 sequence: CASSEGRIEAFF. DNA of the CDR3: TGTGCCAGCAGTGAAGGCAGAATTGAAGCTTTCTTT.

CDR3 protein: CASSVDRDEQYF. DNA of the CDR3: TGTGCCAGCAGCGTAGACAGGGACGAGCAGTACTTC. V is TRBV9 and J is TRBJ2-7, with D possibly being TRBD1 (6 bases). Trimming shortened V by 0 bases and J by 5 bases, and 6 bases separated the two germline ends. The CDR3 loop spans 12 amino acids. Germline CDR1 and CDR2: SGDLS and YYNGEE.

The V call is TRBV7-3, the J call TRBJ2-1; TRBD1 agrees at 10 bases. The CDR3 sequence is 17 residues long. Trimming removed 1 base from V and 7 bases from J; junction bases left unmatched: 10. Germline V lookup: CDR1 SGHTA, CDR2 FQGTGA. CDR3 DNA sequence: TGTGCCAGCAGCTTAAGAGGGGGGGGACAGGGGCGGAATGAGCAGTTCTTC. Translated, it gives CASSLRGGGQGRNEQFF.

This clonotype was recorded at least ten times. The V call is TRBV2, the J call TRBJ2-5, with TRBD2 matching 16 bases. V trimming: 7 bases; J trimming: 5 bases; junction bases outside the gene matches: 13. CDR1 SNHLY and CDR2 FYNNEI come from the germline V gene. The CDR3 has 18 residues. The CDR3 here is CASTAGTSGRDIGETQYF. DNA for the CDR3: TGTGCCAGCACCGCCGGGACTAGCGGGAGGGACATAGGGGAGACCCAGTACTTC.

This chain uses TRBV5-1 with TRBJ2-7; TRBD1 agrees at 7 bases. The V and J ends lost 2 bases and 3 bases, in that order; junction bases with no gene match: 5. CDR1 SGHRS and CDR2 YFSETQ come from the germline V gene. CDR3 length equals 14 residues. The CDR3 spells CASSLQGTGYEQYF. As DNA, the CDR3 is TGCGCCAGCAGCTTACAGGGGACGGGCTACGAGCAGTACTTC. Full variable domain (rest looked up from reference TRBV5-1 and TRBJ2-7): KAGVTQTPRYLIKTRGQQVTLSCSPISGHRSVSWYQQTPGQGLQFLFEYFSETQRNKGNFPGRFSGRQFSNSRSEMNVSTLELGDSALYLCASSLQGTGYEQYFGPGTRLTVT.

The chain carries TRBV12-3 or TRBV12-4 and TRBJ1-2, with D possibly TRBD1 on 5 matching bases. V lost 3 bases to trimming and J lost 7 bases, with 12 bases between them. The CDR3 has 13 residues. This CDR3 reads CASSFGGLGGYTF. Here the CDR3 DNA reads TGTGCCAGCAGTTTTGGGGGTCTCGGTGGCTACACCTTC.

The chain carries TRBV19 and TRBJ1-5, with D maybe TRBD1 (5 bases). The CDR3 runs 15 residues. Trimming took 9 bases from V and 6 from J, leaving 21 bases between them. The germline gives CDR1 LNHDA, CDR2 SQIVND (reference sequence). The CDR3 spells CASSYGGIPFQPQHF. The CDR3 DNA is TGTGCCAGCAGTTACGGGGGAATCCCCTTTCAGCCCCAGCATTTT.

In DNA form, the CDR3 reads TGTGCCAGCAGTTACCCGACAGGGGGCATATACAATGAGCAGTTCTTC. This translates into CASSYPTGGIYNEQFF. This sequence joins TRBV6-2 or TRBV6-3 and TRBJ2-1, with 10 bases lining up with TRBD1. CDR3 length equals 16 residues. V lost 2 bases, J lost 4 bases, and 5 bases stayed unmatched. Per germline, CDR1 MNHEY and CDR2 SVGEGT.

The rearrangement links TRBV20-1 to TRBJ2-7, with 9 bases matching TRBD2. With 2 bases clipped from V and 4 bases from J, the junction kept 6 bases outside the gene matches. The V gene's germline CDR1 is DFQATT and CDR2 SNEGSKA (reference sequence). This CDR3 is 14 amino acids long. The CDR3 DNA sequence: TGCAGTGCTAGACGCGGGAGGGCCGTTTACGAGCAGTACTTC. Encoded protein: CSARRGRAVYEQYF.

The chain couples TRBV7-2 to TRBJ1-1; TRBD1 agrees at 7 bases. In germline, CDR1 is SGHTA, CDR2 FQGNSA. V lost 3 bases to trimming and J lost 8 bases; unmatched junction nucleotides: 12. The CDR3 sequence is 15 residues long. CDR3 residues: CASSFPTTGSREAFF. CDR3 coding DNA: TGTGCCAGCAGCTTTCCCACGACAGGGTCACGGGAAGCTTTCTTT.

The count of this clonotype is one. Compared with germline, one end of the junction differs, possibly owing to a read error. The chain employs TRBV5-1 and TRBJ2-3; D is possibly TRBD1 or TRBD2 (5 bases each). This CDR3 has 14 amino acids. Germline CDR1 reads SGHRS; CDR2 reads YFSETQ. CDR3 DNA sequence: TGTGCCAGCAGCTCCCGGGACGTCACAGATACGCAGTATTTT. Residues: CASSSRDVTDTQYF.